A single sample is the source of the 11 T cell receptor beta chains below, sequenced in a study of T cells in Graves' hyperthyroidism and ophthalmopathy. Amplification of TCR beta CDR3 regions used RNA as the template. HTBI primers were employed in a first-round RT-PCR of the TCR CDR3. TCRdb reprocessed the multiplex PCR reads via MiXCR and lists one record per CDR3 protein. The data hold approximately 620,000 distinct CDR3 sequences, with around 13% observed a single time. The specimen was blood. These receptors all come from a woman aged 25 to 45 with Graves' hyperthyroidism that later progressed to Graves' ophthalmopathy.

This clonotype was detected ten times or more. The rearrangement links TRBV5-6 to TRBJ2-1; 10 bases match TRBD2. After removal of 4 bases from V and 3 bases from J, the junction contained 4 bases not matched to a gene. CDR1 is SGHDT, CDR2 YYEEEE, per germline. This CDR3 is 15 amino acids long. For the CDR3, the DNA is TGTGCCAGCAGCCGGGGACTAGCGAACTACAATGAGCAGTTCTTC. Translated: CASSRGLANYNEQFF.

This clonotype showed up many times. The chain uses TRBV20-1 and TRBJ2-1, with D possibly being TRBD2 (6 bases). The CDR3 loop spans 11 amino acids. Germline V gene lookup returns CDR1 DFQATT and CDR2 SNEGSKA (reference sequence). Trimming cost V 2 bases and J 10 bases, with 9 bases left between them. The CDR3 sequence: CSARSGVEQFF. The CDR3 coding sequence is TGCAGTGCTAGATCGGGAGTGGAGCAGTTCTTC.

The CDR3 region is CASSSGTNTEAFF. The CDR3 DNA reads TGTGCCAGCAGTTCGGGCACGAACACTGAAGCTTTCTTT. The chain employs TRBV6-5 and TRBJ1-1, with D unclear. Germline V gene data show CDR1 as MNHEY and CDR2 as SVGAGI. The CDR3 sequence is 13 residues long. The V and J ends lost 4 bases and 1 base respectively, with 7 bases between them.

The chain is built from TRBV5-8 and TRBJ1-5, with D uncertain. V dropped 1 base and J dropped 4 bases, with 27 bases sitting between them. Germline CDR1 and CDR2: SGHTS and YDEGEE. The CDR3 sequence is 20 residues long. CDR3 sequence: CASSLLFSAQVHSSNQPQHF. The CDR3 region has the DNA TGTGCCAGCAGCTTGTTGTTCTCTGCCCAAGTGCACTCATCTAATCAGCCCCAGCATTTT.

There are many counts of this clonotype. The chain carries TRBV20-1 and TRBJ1-4; TRBD1 might be the D (6 bases). V was clipped by 5 bases and J by 8 bases, with 12 bases between them. This CDR3 spans 12 amino acids. Per the germline V gene, CDR1 is DFQATT and CDR2 is SNEGSKA (reference sequence). The chain's CDR3 is CSASRTAEKLFF. The CDR3 region has the DNA TGCAGTGCTTCTCGGACAGCAGAAAAACTGTTTTTT.

This clonotype came up a few times. V gene TRBV25-1 combines with J gene TRBJ2-1; 11 bases map to TRBD2. Germline V gene sequence: CDR1 MGHDK, CDR2 SYGVNS. CDR3 length equals 15 residues. V lost 4 bases to trimming and J lost 9 bases; unmatched junction nucleotides: 8. The CDR3 nucleotides read TGTGCCAGCAGTGCGACTAGCGGGACGGGAGGTGAGCAGTTCTTC. It yields the protein CASSATSGTGGEQFF.

This clonotype was counted only a few times. V usage is TRBV20-1 and J usage is TRBJ1-6, with 7 bases fitting TRBD1. CDR1 DFQATT and CDR2 SNEGSKA come from the germline V gene (reference sequence). V lost 0 bases, J lost 0 bases, and 11 bases stayed unmatched. The CDR3 spans 19 residues. The CDR3, as DNA: TGCAGTGCTAGAGATTACCGGATGGGACAGAGCTCCTATAATTCACCCCTCCACTTT. It encodes CSARDYRMGQSSYNSPLHF.

The chain links TRBV10-3 to TRBJ1-4, with D perhaps matching TRBD1 (6 bases). The V gene lost 3 bases and the J gene lost 0 bases, with 8 bases spanning the gap. The CDR3 is 15 residues long. Germline CDR1 reads ENHRY; CDR2 reads SYGVKD. In DNA form, the CDR3 reads TGTGCCATCAGTGAACAGGGAACAACTAATGAAAAACTGTTTTTT. Translated: CAISEQGTTNEKLFF.

The table lists this clonotype with many counts. The chain uses TRBV28 and TRBJ1-5, with 9 bases identical to TRBD1. V lost 5 bases and J lost 6; bases outside the gene matches: 14. Germline V lookup: CDR1 MDHEN, CDR2 SYDVKM. This CDR3 region has 17 residues. The CDR3 coding sequence is TGTGCCAGCAGTCCTCGAACCACAGGGGGCCTCGGTCAGCCCCAGCATTTT. Translation gives CASSPRTTGGLGQPQHF.

This clonotype was seen at least ten times. The chain joins TRBV19 to TRBJ2-1; 10 bases map to TRBD2. The CDR3 extends over 15 amino acids. Germline CDR1 reads LNHDA; CDR2 reads SQIVND (reference sequence). The J segment lost 4 bases and the V segment lost 3 bases, leaving 3 bases of the junction unmatched. DNA for the CDR3: TGTGCCAGTAGTATGGGAGCGGGAGGGTACAATGAGCAGTTCTTC. Translated, it gives CASSMGAGGYNEQFF.

This clonotype was seen ten or more times. The CDR3 spells CSAREQGDSPLHF. For the CDR3, the DNA is TGCAGTGCCAGGGAACAGGGTGATTCACCCCTCCACTTT. This chain connects TRBV20-1 to TRBJ1-6; a weak D match, TRBD1 (6 bases). The V end was cut by 6 bases, the J end by 8 bases, with 14 bases between. The CDR3 spans 13 residues. Germline assignment: CDR1 DFQATT and CDR2 SNEGSKA (reference sequence).